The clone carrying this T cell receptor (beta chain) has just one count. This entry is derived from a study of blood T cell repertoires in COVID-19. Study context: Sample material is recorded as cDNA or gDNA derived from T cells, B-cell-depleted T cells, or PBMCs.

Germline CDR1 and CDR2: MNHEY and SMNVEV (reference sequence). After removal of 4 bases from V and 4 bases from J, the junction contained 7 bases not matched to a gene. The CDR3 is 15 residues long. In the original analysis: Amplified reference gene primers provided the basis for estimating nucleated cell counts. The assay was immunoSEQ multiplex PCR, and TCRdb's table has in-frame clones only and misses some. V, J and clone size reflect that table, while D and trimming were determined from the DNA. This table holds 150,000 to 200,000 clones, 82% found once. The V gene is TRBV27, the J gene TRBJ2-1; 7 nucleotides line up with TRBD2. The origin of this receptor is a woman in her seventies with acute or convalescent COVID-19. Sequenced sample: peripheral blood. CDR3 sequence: CASSWGGSQYNEQFF. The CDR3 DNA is TGTGCCAGCAGTTGGGGCGGGAGTCAGTACAATGAGCAGTTCTTC.